This T cell receptor beta chain was captured by sequencing in a study of T cells in Graves' hyperthyroidism and ophthalmopathy. The study, taken as a whole, reports: Model output signaled ophthalmopathy a median 6.5 months ahead of onset. By a 13 V-J model, ophthalmopathy was set apart from stable hyperthyroidism.

Germline CDR1 reads SGHTA; CDR2 reads FQGNSA. The CDR3 has 12 amino acids. V dropped 7 bases and J dropped 5 bases, with 11 bases sitting between them. This clonotype was seen at least ten times. Antigen: not known. RNA transcripts served as the template for amplifying TCR beta CDR3 regions. The HTBI primer set drove a first-round RT-PCR of the TCR CDR3. Using its own MiXCR run on the multiplex PCR reads, TCRdb lists one record per CDR3 protein. The sample shows some 370,000 distinct CDR3 sequences, 17% of them seen only once. The blood specimen was taken at initial hyperthyroidism diagnosis, before any ophthalmopathy symptoms.

J is TRBJ2-5 and V is TRBV7-2; D gene uncertain. The clonotype comes from a woman in her 30s with Graves' hyperthyroidism that later progressed to Graves' ophthalmopathy. The sample consisted of blood. The CDR3 DNA sequence: TGTGCCAGCACCGAAACGGCGGAGACCCAGTACTTC. This gives the protein CASTETAETQYF.